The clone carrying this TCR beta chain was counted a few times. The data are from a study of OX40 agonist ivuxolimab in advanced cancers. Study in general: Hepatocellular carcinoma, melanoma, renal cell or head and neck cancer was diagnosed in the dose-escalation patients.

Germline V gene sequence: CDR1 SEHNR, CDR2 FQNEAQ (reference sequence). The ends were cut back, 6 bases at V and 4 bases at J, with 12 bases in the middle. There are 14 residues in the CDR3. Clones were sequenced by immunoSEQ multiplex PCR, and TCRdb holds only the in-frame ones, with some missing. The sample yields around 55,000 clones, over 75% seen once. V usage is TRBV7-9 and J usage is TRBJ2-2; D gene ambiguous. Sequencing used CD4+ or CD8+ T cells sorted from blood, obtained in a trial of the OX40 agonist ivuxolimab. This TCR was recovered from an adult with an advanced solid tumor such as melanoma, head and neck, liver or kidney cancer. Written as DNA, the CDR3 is TGTGCCAGCAGAGGTCCAGTGGTCACCGGGGAGCTGTTTTTT. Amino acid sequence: CASRGPVVTGELFF.